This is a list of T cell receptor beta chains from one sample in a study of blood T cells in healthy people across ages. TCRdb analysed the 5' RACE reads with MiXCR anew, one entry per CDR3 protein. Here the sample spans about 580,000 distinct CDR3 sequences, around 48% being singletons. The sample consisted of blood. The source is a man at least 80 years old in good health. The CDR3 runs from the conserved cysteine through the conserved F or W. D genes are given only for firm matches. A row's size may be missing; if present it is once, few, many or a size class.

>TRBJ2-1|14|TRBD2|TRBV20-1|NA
CSASTSPSANKQFF
TGCAGTGCTTCGACTAGCCCATCCGCCAATAAGCAGTTCTTC
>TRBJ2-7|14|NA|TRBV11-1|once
CASSLGAEAYEQYF
TGTGCCAGCAGCTTAGGGGCCGAAGCCTACGAGCAGTACTTC
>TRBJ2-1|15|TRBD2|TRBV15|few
CATSREVPSGRAQFF
TGTGCCACCAGCAGAGAGGTTCCCAGCGGGAGGGCCCAGTTCTTC
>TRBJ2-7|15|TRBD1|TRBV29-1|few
CSAWTGKGGRYEQYF
TGCAGCGCATGGACAGGGAAAGGTGGACGGTACGAGCAGTACTTC
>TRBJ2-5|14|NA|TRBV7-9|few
CASSLVSRKETQYF
TGTGCCAGCAGCTTAGTGTCGCGCAAAGAGACCCAGTACTTC
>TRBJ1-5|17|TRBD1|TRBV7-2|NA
CASSLGTGGGSNQPQHF
TGTGCCAGCAGCTTAGGGACAGGGGGGGGTAGCAATCAGCCCCAGCATTTT
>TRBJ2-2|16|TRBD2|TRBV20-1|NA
CSARDRAGVGTGELFF
TGCAGTGCTAGAGATCGTGCGGGAGTTGGGACCGGGGAGCTGTTTTTT
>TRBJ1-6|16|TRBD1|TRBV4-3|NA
CASSYRPRTGGSPLHF
TGCGCCAGCAGCTACAGACCCAGGACAGGGGGTTCACCCCTCCACTTT
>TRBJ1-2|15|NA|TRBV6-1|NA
CASTSPRGSWGGYTF
TGTGCCAGCACCTCCCCTCGGGGTTCCTGGGGTGGCTACACCTTC
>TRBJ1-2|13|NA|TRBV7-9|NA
CASSSARDYGYTF
TGTGCCAGCAGCTCTGCACGGGACTATGGCTACACCTTC
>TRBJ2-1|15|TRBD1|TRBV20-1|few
CSAGGTGELYNEQFF
TGCAGTGCTGGCGGGACAGGGGAACTATACAATGAGCAGTTCTTC
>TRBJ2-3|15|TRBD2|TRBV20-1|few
CSLSPGTSPTDTQYF
TGCAGTCTATCGCCCGGGACTAGCCCCACAGATACGCAGTATTTT
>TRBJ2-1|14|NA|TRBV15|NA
CATSLVLDNNEQFF
TGTGCCACCAGCTTGGTTCTGGACAACAATGAGCAGTTCTTC
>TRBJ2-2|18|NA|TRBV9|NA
CASSALARVPTNTGELFF
TGTGCCAGCAGCGCCTTAGCCAGGGTCCCAACGAACACCGGGGAGCTGTTTTTT
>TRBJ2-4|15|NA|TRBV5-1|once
CASSEGQGIQGIQYF
TGCGCCAGCAGTGAGGGGCAGGGGATCCAGGGGATTCAGTACTTC
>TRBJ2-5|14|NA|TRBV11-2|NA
CASSLRTSPGTQYF
TGTGCCAGCAGCCTAAGGACCTCTCCCGGGACCCAGTACTTC
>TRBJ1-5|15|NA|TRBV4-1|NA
CASSQVSRANQPQHF
TGCGCCAGCAGCCAAGTAAGCAGGGCTAATCAGCCCCAGCATTTT
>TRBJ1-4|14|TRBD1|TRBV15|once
CATSRLRDRGGLFF
TGTGCCACCAGCAGACTCCGGGACAGGGGAGGTCTGTTTTTT
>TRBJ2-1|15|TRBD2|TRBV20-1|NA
CSARGAGGGRNEQFF
TGCAGTGCTAGAGGAGCGGGAGGGGGCCGCAATGAGCAGTTCTTC
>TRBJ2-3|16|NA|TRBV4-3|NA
CASSQGPIGGRDTQYF
TGCGCCAGCAGCCAGGGCCCTATCGGGGGGCGGGATACGCAGTATTTT
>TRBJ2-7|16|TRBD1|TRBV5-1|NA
CASSFGSGQGFNEQYF
TGCGCCAGCAGCTTTGGTTCGGGACAGGGCTTCAACGAGCAGTACTTC
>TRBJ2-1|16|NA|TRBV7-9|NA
CASSLLDGRSYNEQFF
TGTGCCAGCAGCCTTTTAGACGGGCGCTCCTACAATGAGCAGTTCTTC
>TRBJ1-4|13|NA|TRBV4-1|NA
CASSQDREGKLFF
TGCGCCAGCAGCCAAGACAGGGAGGGAAAACTGTTTTTT
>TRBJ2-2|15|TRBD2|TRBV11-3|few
CASSRGRANTGELFF
TGTGCCAGCAGCCGGGGGAGGGCGAACACCGGGGAGCTGTTTTTT
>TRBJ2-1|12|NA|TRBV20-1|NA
CSAGKSANEQFF
TGCAGTGCGGGGAAGAGTGCAAATGAGCAGTTCTTC
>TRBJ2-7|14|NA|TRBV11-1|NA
CASSLKGTTYEQYF
TGTGCCAGCAGCTTAAAGGGTACCACCTACGAGCAGTACTTC
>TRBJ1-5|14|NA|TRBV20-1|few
CSARSGNGGQPQHF
TGCAGTGCTAGGTCAGGGAACGGAGGTCAGCCCCAGCATTTT
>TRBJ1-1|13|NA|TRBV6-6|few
CASTPQGPTEAFF
TGTGCCAGCACCCCACAGGGACCCACTGAAGCTTTCTTT
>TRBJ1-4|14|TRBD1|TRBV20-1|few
CSARDRDSNEKLFF
TGCAGTGCGAGGGACAGGGATTCGAATGAAAAACTGTTTTTT
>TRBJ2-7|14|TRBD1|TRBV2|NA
CANYGGTGNYKQYF
TGTGCCAACTATGGCGGGACAGGGAACTATAAGCAGTACTTC
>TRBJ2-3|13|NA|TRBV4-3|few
CASSQRHTDTQYF
TGCGCCAGCAGCCAACGTCACACAGATACGCAGTATTTT
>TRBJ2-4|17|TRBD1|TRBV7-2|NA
CASSLAGQGLAKNIQYF
TGTGCCAGCAGCTTAGCGGGACAGGGCCTAGCCAAAAACATTCAGTACTTC
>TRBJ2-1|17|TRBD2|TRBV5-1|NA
CASSSGTSGRNGDEQFF
TGCGCCAGCAGCTCAGGGACTAGCGGGAGGAATGGAGATGAGCAGTTCTTC
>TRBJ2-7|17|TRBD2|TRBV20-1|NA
CSARDPLSGRASLEQYF
TGCAGTGCTAGAGATCCGTTGAGCGGGAGGGCCTCCCTCGAGCAGTACTTC
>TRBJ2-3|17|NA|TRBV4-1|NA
CASSQEALAWALDTQYF
TGCGCCAGCAGCCAAGAAGCTCTAGCGTGGGCCCTAGATACGCAGTATTTT
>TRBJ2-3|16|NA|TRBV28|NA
CASSWVGAGARDTQYF
TGTGCCAGCAGTTGGGTTGGGGCAGGGGCCCGAGATACGCAGTATTTT
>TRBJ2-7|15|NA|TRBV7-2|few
CASSSFRRDVYEQYF
TGTGCCAGCAGCTCGTTCAGGAGGGACGTTTACGAGCAGTACTTC
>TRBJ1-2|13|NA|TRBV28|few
CASVETRAKGYTF
TGTGCCAGCGTCGAGACCAGGGCGAAGGGCTACACCTTC
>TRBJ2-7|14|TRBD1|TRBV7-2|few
CASSFETGYYEQYF
TGTGCCAGCAGCTTCGAGACAGGGTACTACGAGCAGTACTTC
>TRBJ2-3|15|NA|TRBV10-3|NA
CAIRGTPGSTDTQYF
TGTGCCATCAGGGGGACTCCCGGTAGCACAGATACGCAGTATTTT
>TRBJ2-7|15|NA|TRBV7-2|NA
CASSLVETSYYEQYF
TGTGCCAGCAGCTTAGTTGAGACTTCCTACTACGAGCAGTACTTC
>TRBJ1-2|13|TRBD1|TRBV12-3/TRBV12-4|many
CASSPRQGYGYTF
TGTGCCAGCAGCCCGCGACAGGGCTATGGCTACACCTTC
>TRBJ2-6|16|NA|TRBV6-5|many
CASSYSIRSGANVLTF
TGTGCCAGCAGTTACTCGATAAGGTCGGGGGCCAACGTCCTGACTTTC
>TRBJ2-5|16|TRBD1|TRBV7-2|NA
CASSPNPGQGAHSQYF
TGTGCCAGCAGCCCGAATCCGGGACAGGGGGCTCATAGCCAGTACTTC
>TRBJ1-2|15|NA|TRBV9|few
CASSVIPSGNYGYTF
TGTGCCAGCAGCGTGATCCCTTCCGGGAACTATGGCTACACCTTC
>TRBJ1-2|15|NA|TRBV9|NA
CASSAEQGSNYGYTF
TGTGCCAGCAGCGCCGAACAGGGCTCTAACTATGGCTACACCTTC
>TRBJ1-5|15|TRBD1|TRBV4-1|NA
CASSQTEQGDQPQHF
TGCGCCAGCAGCCAAACCGAACAGGGGGACCAGCCCCAGCATTTT
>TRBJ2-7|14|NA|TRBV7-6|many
CASSLEEGSYEQYF
TGTGCCAGCAGCTTAGAAGAAGGGAGCTACGAGCAGTACTTC
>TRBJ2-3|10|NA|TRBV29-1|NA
CSIRADTQYF
TGCAGCATACGGGCAGATACGCAGTATTTT
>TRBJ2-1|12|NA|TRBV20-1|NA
CSASIGPREQFF
TGCAGTGCTAGTATAGGCCCCCGCGAGCAGTTCTTC
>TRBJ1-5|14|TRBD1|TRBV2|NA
CASRGDRGYQPQHF
TGTGCCAGCAGGGGGGACAGGGGATACCAGCCCCAGCATTTT
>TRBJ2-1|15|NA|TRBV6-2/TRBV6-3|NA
CASSYGSVSYNEQFF
TGTGCCAGCAGTTACGGGAGCGTCTCCTACAATGAGCAGTTCTTC
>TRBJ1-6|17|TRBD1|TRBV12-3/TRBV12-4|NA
CASSSEQGFSYNSPLHF
TGTGCCAGCAGTTCAGAACAGGGGTTCTCCTATAATTCACCCCTCCACTTT
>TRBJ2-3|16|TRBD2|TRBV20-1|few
CSASLGTTADTDTQYF
TGCAGTGCTAGTCTCGGGACTACGGCTGACACAGATACGCAGTATTTT
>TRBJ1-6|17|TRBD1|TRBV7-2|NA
CASSLVAAGQGSSPLHF
TGTGCCAGCAGCTTAGTGGCGGCGGGACAGGGGTCTTCACCCCTCCACTTT